The rows below give T cell receptor beta chains drawn from one sample of a study of blood T cell repertoires in COVID-19. The assay was immunoSEQ multiplex PCR, and TCRdb's table has in-frame clones only and misses some. The data contain 250,000 or so clones, 65% to 90% of them singletons. The sequenced material came from peripheral blood. The origin of the receptors is an older woman with acute or convalescent COVID-19. The CDR3 runs from the conserved cysteine through the conserved F or W. A D gene is named only where the DNA matches it firmly. Only part of the rows carry a size: once, few, many, or a class if the clone is expanded.

j_call | v_call | clone_size | d_call | cdr3_aa | cdr3_nt
TRBJ1-2 | TRBV5-6 | - | - | CASSFGTSNYGYTF | TGTGCCAGCAGCTTTGGGACATCTAACTATGGCTACACCTTC
TRBJ2-3 | TRBV4-3 | - | - | CASSQATGPLLSTDTQYF | TGCGCCAGCAGCCAAGCAACCGGTCCCCTCCTTAGCACAGATACGCAGTATTTT
TRBJ1-5 | TRBV7-8 | - | TRBD1 | CASSIGTVINQPQHF | TGTGCCAGCAGCATCGGGACAGTCATCAATCAGCCCCAGCATTTT
TRBJ2-5 | TRBV7-8 | - | - | CASRIGQLQETQYF | TGTGCCAGCAGAATTGGACAGCTCCAAGAGACCCAGTACTTC
TRBJ1-6 | TRBV5-1 | few | - | CASSFSGAGNSPLHF | TGCGCCAGCAGCTTTTCTGGGGCAGGTAATTCACCCCTCCACTTT
TRBJ1-4 | TRBV7-2 | - | - | CASSPPGGFAGEKLFF | TGTGCCAGCAGTCCCCCCGGGGGATTTGCGGGTGAAAAACTGTTTTTT
TRBJ1-5 | TRBV9 | - | - | CASSVGGQGQPQHF | TGTGCCAGCAGCGTAGGGGGGCAGGGGCAGCCCCAGCATTTT
TRBJ2-1 | TRBV14 | - | - | CASSQGLSSSYNEQFF | TGTGCCAGCAGCCAAGGTTTGAGTAGCTCCTACAATGAGCAGTTCTTC
TRBJ1-5 | TRBV15 | - | TRBD1 | CATQGQGDQPQHF | TGTGCCACCCAGGGACAGGGCGATCAGCCCCAGCATTTT
TRBJ1-2 | TRBV28 | once | TRBD1 | CASSPGTGVNYGYTF | TGTGCCAGCAGTCCCGGGACAGGAGTTAACTATGGCTACACCTTC
TRBJ2-7 | TRBV7-2 | - | TRBD2 | CASSLEVAGGPYEQYF | TGTGCCAGCAGCTTAGAGGTAGCGGGGGGGCCCTACGAGCAGTACTTC
TRBJ1-3 | TRBV5-6 | - | - | CASSLAVVSGNTIYF | TGTGCCAGCAGCTTGGCCGTAGTCTCTGGAAACACCATATATTTT
TRBJ1-2 | TRBV29-1 | - | - | CSVELGPGGYTF | TGCAGCGTTGAATTGGGTCCCGGGGGCTACACCTTC
TRBJ2-1 | TRBV25-1 | - | - | CASSRDYNEQFF | TGTGCCAGCAGTCGGGACTACAATGAGCAGTTCTTC
TRBJ2-1 | TRBV7-2 | - | - | CASSLIRGEQFF | TGTGCCAGCAGCTTAATCCGGGGTGAGCAGTTCTTC
TRBJ1-2 | TRBV7-9 | - | TRBD1 | CASTVTGGSRYGYTF | TGTGCCAGCACCGTTACAGGGGGCAGTAGGTATGGCTACACCTTC
TRBJ2-3 | TRBV6-6 | - | - | CASSTGLPTDTQYF | TGTGCCAGCAGTACCGGACTACCCACAGATACGCAGTATTTT
TRBJ1-6 | TRBV7-9 | - | - | CASSLQGRYSPLHF | TGTGCCAGCAGCCTACAGGGCCGGTATTCACCCCTCCACTTT
TRBJ2-7 | TRBV4-3 | - | - | CASSQEAGVGSYEQYF | TGCGCCAGCAGCCAAGAAGCAGGGGTAGGGTCCTACGAGCAGTACTTC
TRBJ2-1 | TRBV6-5 | few | - | CASSVTPLNEQFF | TGTGCCAGTTCCGTTACACCCCTTAATGAGCAGTTCTTC
TRBJ2-3 | TRBV5-1 | - | - | CASSLVETATDTQYF | TGCGCCAGCAGCTTGGTAGAGACAGCCACAGATACGCAGTATTTT
TRBJ2-1 | TRBV7-9 | - | TRBD2 | CASSLIRLAGDNEQFF | TGTGCCAGCAGCTTGATCCGACTAGCGGGGGACAATGAGCAGTTCTTC
TRBJ1-2 | TRBV7-2 | - | - | CASSQGQRLNYGYTF | TGTGCCAGCAGCCAAGGACAGCGACTTAACTATGGCTACACCTTC
TRBJ1-4 | TRBV7-2 | - | TRBD1 | CASSSNRGWAEKLFF | TGTGCCAGCAGCTCCAACAGGGGCTGGGCTGAAAAACTGTTTTTT
TRBJ2-7 | TRBV4-3 | - | - | CASSQAELGHEQYF | TGCGCCAGCAGCCAAGCGGAATTGGGCCACGAGCAGTACTTC
TRBJ1-3 | TRBV6-2/TRBV6-3 | few | - | CASSYGGSSGNTIYF | TGTGCCAGCAGTTACGGGGGGAGCTCTGGAAACACCATATATTTT
TRBJ1-1 | TRBV6-1 | - | - | CATKGEMNTEAFF | TGTGCCACCAAGGGGGAAATGAACACTGAAGCTTTCTTT
TRBJ1-1 | TRBV4-3 | - | - | CASSLGQQNTEAFF | TGCGCCAGCAGTCTAGGACAGCAGAACACTGAAGCTTTCTTT
TRBJ1-3 | TRBV6-5 | - | - | CASSSLAQTGNTIYF | TGTGCCAGCAGTTCCCTTGCTCAGACTGGAAACACCATATATTTT
TRBJ1-1 | TRBV3-1/TRBV3-2 | - | TRBD1 | CASSPLTGTVNTEAFF | TGTGCCAGCAGCCCGTTGACCGGGACAGTGAACACTGAAGCTTTCTTT
TRBJ2-3 | TRBV5-6 | - | - | CASSLAGGLQDTQYF | TGTGCCAGCAGCTTGGCGGGGGGCCTTCAAGATACGCAGTATTTT
TRBJ2-6 | TRBV28 | - | TRBD2 | CASGSSGGAVGANVLTF | TGTGCCAGCGGCTCTAGCGGGGGGGCAGTTGGGGCCAACGTCCTGACTTTC
TRBJ1-2 | TRBV9 | - | TRBD1 | CASSTRDREGYTF | TGTGCCAGCAGCACGAGGGACAGGGAGGGCTACACCTTC
TRBJ2-1 | TRBV3-1/TRBV3-2 | - | TRBD1 | CASSPLTGGTGNEQFF | TGTGCCAGCAGCCCCTTGACAGGGGGAACAGGCAATGAGCAGTTCTTC
TRBJ1-6 | TRBV11-2 | - | TRBD1 | CASSLRVGQGAGSPLHF | TGTGCCAGCAGCTTAAGGGTGGGTCAGGGGGCTGGTTCACCCCTCCACTTT
TRBJ2-7 | TRBV20-1 | - | - | CSASPGAYEQYF | TGCAGTGCTAGTCCGGGTGCCTACGAGCAGTACTTC
TRBJ1-3 | TRBV28 | - | TRBD1 | CASTLRDSSGNTIYF | TGTGCCAGCACCCTCCGGGACAGCTCTGGAAACACCATATATTTT
TRBJ2-3 | TRBV6-5 | - | TRBD2 | CASSGTSGATDTQYF | TGTGCCAGCAGCGGCACTAGCGGGGCCACAGATACGCAGTATTTT
TRBJ2-3 | TRBV15 | - | TRBD1 | CATSGQGDTQYF | TGTGCCACCAGCGGACAGGGCGATACGCAGTATTTT
TRBJ1-4 | TRBV6-5 | - | TRBD1 | CASRSGTVNNEKLFF | TGTGCCAGCAGATCCGGGACAGTCAATAATGAAAAACTGTTTTTT
TRBJ2-5 | TRBV2 | - | TRBD1 | CASRDLRGRAKETQYF | TGTGCCAGCAGGGACCTCAGGGGGCGGGCCAAAGAGACCCAGTACTTC
TRBJ1-5 | TRBV27 | - | - | CASSSISAGGSFISNQPQHF | TGTGCCAGCAGTTCAATTTCCGCCGGCGGCTCGTTCATTAGCAATCAGCCCCAGCATTTT
TRBJ1-5 | TRBV19 | - | - | CASRKASGNYQDSNQPQHF | TGTGCCAGTAGGAAGGCTTCCGGGAATTACCAAGATAGCAATCAGCCCCAGCATTTT